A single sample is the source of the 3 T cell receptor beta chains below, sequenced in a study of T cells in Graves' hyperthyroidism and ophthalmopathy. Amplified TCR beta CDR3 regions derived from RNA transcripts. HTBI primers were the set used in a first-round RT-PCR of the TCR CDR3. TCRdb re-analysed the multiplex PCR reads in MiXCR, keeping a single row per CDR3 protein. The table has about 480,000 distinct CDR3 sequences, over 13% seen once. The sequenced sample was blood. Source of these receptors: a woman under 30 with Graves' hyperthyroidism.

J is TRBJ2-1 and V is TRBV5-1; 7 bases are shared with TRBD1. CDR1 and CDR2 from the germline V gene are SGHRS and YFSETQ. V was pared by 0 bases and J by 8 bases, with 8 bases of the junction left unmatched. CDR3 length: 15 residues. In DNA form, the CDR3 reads TGCGCCAGCAGCTTGGCTGGGACAGATTGGGATGAGCAGTTCTTC. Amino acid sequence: CASSLAGTDWDEQFF.

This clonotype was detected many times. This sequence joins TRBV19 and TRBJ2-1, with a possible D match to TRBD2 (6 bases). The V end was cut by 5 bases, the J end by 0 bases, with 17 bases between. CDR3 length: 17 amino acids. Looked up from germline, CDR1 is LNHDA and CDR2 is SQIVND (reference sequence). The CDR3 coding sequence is TGTGCCAGTAGTCTCAGTCTAGCGCAAAGCTCCTACAATGAGCAGTTCTTC. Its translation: CASSLSLAQSSYNEQFF.

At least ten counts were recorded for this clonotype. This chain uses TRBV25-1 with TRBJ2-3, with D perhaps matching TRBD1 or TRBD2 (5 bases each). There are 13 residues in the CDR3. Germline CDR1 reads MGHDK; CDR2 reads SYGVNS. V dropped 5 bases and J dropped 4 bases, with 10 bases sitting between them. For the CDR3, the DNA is TGTGCCAGCAGTAATCAGGGACCAGATACGCAGTATTTT. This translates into CASSNQGPDTQYF.